A selection of T cell receptor beta chains follows, all from one sample in a study of blood T cell repertoires in COVID-19. Clones were read by immunoSEQ multiplex PCR, and TCRdb kept only the in-frame ones, dropping some. This table has fewer than 350,000 clones, about 76% appearing once. The material sequenced was peripheral blood. The source is a woman aged 60-75 years with active or convalescent COVID-19. The CDR3 runs from the conserved cysteine through the conserved F or W. D genes are given only for firm matches. Some rows mark clone size as missing; the rest say once, few, many or name a class of expanded clone.

TRBJ1-2	NA	NA	TRBV18	TGTGCCAGCTCACTTCGTTCGGACAGTGACTTTTATGGCTACACCTTC	CASSLRSDSDFYGYTF
TRBJ2-2	TRBD2	NA	TRBV2	TGTGCCAGCAGCGGGGGGGCAGTCACCGGGGAGCTGTTTTTT	CASSGGAVTGELFF
TRBJ1-1	TRBD1	NA	TRBV6-1	TGTGCCAGCAGTGAACAGGGGGCGGCTTTCTTT	CASSEQGAAFF
TRBJ2-7	TRBD1	NA	TRBV18	TGTGCCAGCTCACCGACAGGGCTCCTCTACGAGCAGTACTTC	CASSPTGLLYEQYF
TRBJ1-6	TRBD1	NA	TRBV13	TGTGCCAGCAGATTTTTTCGACAGGGGAGCAACTCACCCCTCCACTTT	CASRFFRQGSNSPLHF
TRBJ2-3	TRBD2	few	TRBV19	TGTGCCAGTAGTACGGACACTAGCGGGGGACGCACAGATACGCAGTATTTT	CASSTDTSGGRTDTQYF
TRBJ1-6	NA	NA	TRBV5-4	TGTGCCAGCAGCTTGGAGGCAGGGGCGGATTCACCCCTCCACTTT	CASSLEAGADSPLHF
TRBJ2-1	NA	NA	TRBV5-1	TGCGCCAGCAGCTTAAGTCCGGGGGAAGGTAATGAGCAGTTCTTC	CASSLSPGEGNEQFF
TRBJ1-1	TRBD1	NA	TRBV10-3	TGTGCCATCAGGGGGACAGTCTCGGGGACTGAAGCTTTCTTT	CAIRGTVSGTEAFF
TRBJ1-2	NA	NA	TRBV4-1	TGCGCCAGCAGCCAAGAGGCTACGGGGGGCTACACCTTC	CASSQEATGGYTF
TRBJ2-7	NA	NA	TRBV4-1	TGCGCCAGCAGCCAAGTCGTGCGGGAATCCGTGCAGTACTTC	CASSQVVRESVQYF
TRBJ2-3	NA	NA	TRBV19	TGTGCCAGTAGTATCTCGAAAACTAGCACAGATACGCAGTATTTT	CASSISKTSTDTQYF
TRBJ2-7	TRBD2	NA	TRBV7-9	TGTGCCAGCAGCTGGGGACTAGCGGGGGACGAGCAGTACTTC	CASSWGLAGDEQYF